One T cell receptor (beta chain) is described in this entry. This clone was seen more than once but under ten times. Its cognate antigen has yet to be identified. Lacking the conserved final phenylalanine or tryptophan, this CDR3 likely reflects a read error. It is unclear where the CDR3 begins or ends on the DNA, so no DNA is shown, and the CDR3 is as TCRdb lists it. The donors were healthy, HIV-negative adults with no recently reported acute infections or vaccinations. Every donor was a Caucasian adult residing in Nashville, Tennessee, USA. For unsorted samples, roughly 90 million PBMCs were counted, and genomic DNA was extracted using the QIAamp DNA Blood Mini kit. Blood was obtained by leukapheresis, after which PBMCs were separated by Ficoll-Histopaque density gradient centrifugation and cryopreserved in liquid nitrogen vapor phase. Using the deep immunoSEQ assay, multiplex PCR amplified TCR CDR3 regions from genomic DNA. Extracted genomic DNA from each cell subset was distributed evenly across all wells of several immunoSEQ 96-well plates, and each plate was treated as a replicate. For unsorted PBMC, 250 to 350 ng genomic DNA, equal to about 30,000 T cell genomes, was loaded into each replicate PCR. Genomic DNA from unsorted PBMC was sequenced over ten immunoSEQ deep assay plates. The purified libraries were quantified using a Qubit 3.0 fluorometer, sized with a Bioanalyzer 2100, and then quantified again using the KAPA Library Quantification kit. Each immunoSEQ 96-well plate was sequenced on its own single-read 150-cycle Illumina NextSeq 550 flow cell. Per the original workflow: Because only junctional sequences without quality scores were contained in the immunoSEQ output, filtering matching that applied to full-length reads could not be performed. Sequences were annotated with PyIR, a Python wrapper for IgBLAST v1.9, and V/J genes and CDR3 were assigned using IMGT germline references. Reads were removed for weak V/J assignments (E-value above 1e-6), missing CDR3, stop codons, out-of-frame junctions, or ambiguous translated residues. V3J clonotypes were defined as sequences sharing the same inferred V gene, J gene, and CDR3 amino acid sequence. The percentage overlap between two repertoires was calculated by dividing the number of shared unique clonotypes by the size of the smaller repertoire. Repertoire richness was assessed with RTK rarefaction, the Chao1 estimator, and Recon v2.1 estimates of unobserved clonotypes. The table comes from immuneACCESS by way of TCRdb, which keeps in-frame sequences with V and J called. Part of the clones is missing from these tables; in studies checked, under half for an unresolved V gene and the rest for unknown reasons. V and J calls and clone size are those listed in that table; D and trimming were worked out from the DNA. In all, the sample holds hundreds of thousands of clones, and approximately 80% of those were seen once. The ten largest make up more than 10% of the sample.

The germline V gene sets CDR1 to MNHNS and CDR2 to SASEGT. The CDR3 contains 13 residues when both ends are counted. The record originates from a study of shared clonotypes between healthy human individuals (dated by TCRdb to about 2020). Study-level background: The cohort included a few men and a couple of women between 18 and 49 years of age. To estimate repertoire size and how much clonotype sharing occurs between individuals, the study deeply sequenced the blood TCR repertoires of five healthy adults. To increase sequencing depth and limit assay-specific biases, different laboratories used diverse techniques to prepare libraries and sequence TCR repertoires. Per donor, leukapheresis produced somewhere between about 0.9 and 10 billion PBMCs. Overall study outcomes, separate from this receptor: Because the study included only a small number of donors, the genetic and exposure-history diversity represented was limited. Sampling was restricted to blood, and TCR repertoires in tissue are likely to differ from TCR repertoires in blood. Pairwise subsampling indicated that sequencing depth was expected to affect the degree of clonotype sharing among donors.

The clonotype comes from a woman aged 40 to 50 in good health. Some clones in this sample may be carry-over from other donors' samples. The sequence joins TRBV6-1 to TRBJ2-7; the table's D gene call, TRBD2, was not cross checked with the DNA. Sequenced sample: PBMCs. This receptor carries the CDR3 CASSETGGRLADI.